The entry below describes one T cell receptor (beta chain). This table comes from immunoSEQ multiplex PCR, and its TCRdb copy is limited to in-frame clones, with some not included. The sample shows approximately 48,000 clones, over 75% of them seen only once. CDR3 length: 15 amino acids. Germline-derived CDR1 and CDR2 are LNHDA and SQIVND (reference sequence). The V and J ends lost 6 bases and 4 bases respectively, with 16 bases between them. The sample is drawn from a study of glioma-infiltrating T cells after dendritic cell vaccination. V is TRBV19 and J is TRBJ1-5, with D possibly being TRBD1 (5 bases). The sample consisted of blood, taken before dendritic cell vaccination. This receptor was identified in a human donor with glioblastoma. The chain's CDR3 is CASRARRDANQPQHF. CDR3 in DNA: TGTGCCAGTAGGGCTCGGAGGGACGCTAATCAGCCCCAGCATTTT.